This T cell receptor beta chain was identified in a study of T cell responses to AZD1222 COVID-19 vaccine. Findings and caveats of the study: None of the repertoires were sampled until the peak T cell response had passed. At 160-218 and 743-854, vaccine-associated CD4 TCRs were dominant, and they spanned spike.

Trimming took off 10 bases at V and 2 bases at J, with 12 bases between the two ends. CDR1 and CDR2 (germline): MDHEN, SYDVKM. CDR3 size: 13 residues. The sample holds one count of this clone. The target antigen is unknown. Sequenced by immunoSEQ multiplex PCR; TCRdb stores in-frame clones only, minus some. The sample contains about 150,000 clones, 86% of which appear only once. The TCR was taken from an adult in good health. V gene TRBV28 combines with J gene TRBJ1-5; the D is unclear. The material sequenced was peripheral blood, taken on day 0 of MenACWY control vaccination. The CDR3 here is CATQLQGNQPQHF. CDR3 nucleotides: TGTGCCACCCAATTGCAGGGCAATCAGCCCCAGCATTTT.